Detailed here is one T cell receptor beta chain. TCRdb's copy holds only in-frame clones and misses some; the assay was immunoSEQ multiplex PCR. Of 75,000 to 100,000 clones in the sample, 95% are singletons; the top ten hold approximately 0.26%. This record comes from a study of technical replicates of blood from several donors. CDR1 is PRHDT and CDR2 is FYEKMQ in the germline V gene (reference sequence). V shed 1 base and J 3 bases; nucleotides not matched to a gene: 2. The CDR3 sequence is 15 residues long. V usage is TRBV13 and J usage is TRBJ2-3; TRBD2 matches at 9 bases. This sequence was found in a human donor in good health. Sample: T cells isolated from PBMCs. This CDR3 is CASSLAREGTDTQYF. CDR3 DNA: TGTGCCAGCAGCTTAGCGCGGGAGGGGACAGATACGCAGTATTTT.